A selection of T cell receptor beta chains follows, all from one sample in a study of control samples from healthy donors and cancer patients. Produced via immunoSEQ multiplex PCR; TCRdb's table is partial and in-frame only. The sample comprises over 60,000 clones, approximately 85% of which are singletons, and over 4.5% rests with the top ten. Sequencing used blood. Receptors were obtained from a man aged 35 to 55 in good health. The conserved cysteine and the conserved F or W are not part of the CDR3 here.

V gene | CDR3 protein
TRBV11-3 | ASSSRQGMNTEAF
TRBV7-6 | ASSLVAGVQETQY
TRBV18 | ASSPQGGSSYEQY
TRBV4-3 | ASSPTIQGGRAYEQY
TRBV6-1 | ASSEALKGANYEQY
TRBV9 | ASSDRSNYGYT
TRBV13 | ASSFLKETQY
TRBV7-2 | ASSLSPTSLYNEQF
TRBV10-3 | AISERISGTSYNEQF
TRBV5-1 | ASSSLGGTDTQY
TRBV25-1 | ASSESRQGATEQF
TRBV20-1 | SASEGWNTEAF
TRBV28 | ASSLFWGSGTGELF
TRBV5-1 | ASSPGGTGDTQY
TRBV29-1 | SANPQGGTDTQY
TRBV18 | ASSPLSGGPKGLPYNEQF
TRBV6-5 | ASRETGRNQPQH
TRBV30 | AWSGTDRYGYT
TRBV10-3 | AISLGGQGFDEQF
TRBV6-5 | ASSYDRQGSKNIQY
TRBV4-3 | ASSQDLGLAGGMQETQY
TRBV28 | ASRGSSGTYDTQY
TRBV7-2 | ASRLTSPLQF
TRBV27 | ASSLSGLGGQPQH
TRBV19 | ASNRLAGETDTQY
TRBV7-2 | ASSETSRNEQF
TRBV5-5 | ASSLEQGWDGYT
TRBV5-1 | ASSLDRMSTGELF
TRBV2 | ASSESLGRTSYEQY
TRBV4-1 | ASSLPRPDGDGYT
TRBV30 | AWSVPNPGVRGGTDTQY
TRBV27 | ASSPYFSGSASSSYNEQF
TRBV30 | AWSVQASRSYEQY
TRBV30 | AWSEGQNYGYT
TRBV2 | ASLSMSTEAF
TRBV28 | ASSTPGQGRGNEKLF
TRBV28 | ASTLAGRETQY
TRBV19 | ASSIDRQGENQPQH
TRBV7-2 | ASSVDRVLGNEQF
TRBV5-1 | ASSLQRGPGSGTDTQY
TRBV9 | ASTAAGGTTDTQY
TRBV6-5 | ASSYLVSYEQY
TRBV9 | ASSSGQGDFYEQY
TRBV6-1 | ASSEWEGAAQPQH
TRBV7-9 | ASSLGQGLNTEAF
TRBV7-2 | ASSPQWGQANTEAF
TRBV19 | ASSFPRDRGDQPQH
TRBV27 | ASRAYGQTNQPQH
TRBV13 | ASSLGAQETQY
TRBV30 | AWSVGSGNTIY
TRBV4-3 | ASSQGQGRNEQF
TRBV5-1 | ASSAGGGADSPLH